These T cell receptor beta chains were read from a single sample in a study of T cell responses to AZD1222 COVID-19 vaccine. Measured with immunoSEQ multiplex PCR; TCRdb has only the in-frame clones, and not every one. The sample consists of 100,000 to 150,000 clones, under 90% of them appearing once. The specimen comprised peripheral blood, sampled on day 0 of AZD1222 vaccination. The receptor set was obtained from an adult in good health. Both conserved end residues are part of each CDR3. A D gene is named only where the DNA matches it firmly. Where a row states a size, it is once, few, many or the class of an expanded clone; other rows omit it.

v_call	d_call	j_call	clone_size	cdr3_nt	cdr3_aa
TRBV5-8	TRBD1	TRBJ1-1	once	TGTGCCAGCAGCCGAACAGGGGTTCGGATGATGAACACTGAAGCTTTCTTT	CASSRTGVRMMNTEAFF
TRBV28	NA	TRBJ1-2	NA	TGTGCCAGCAGTTTATCGAACTATGGCTACACCTTC	CASSLSNYGYTF
TRBV14	NA	TRBJ1-2	few	TGTGCCAGCAGCCAAGATCCGGCTAACTATGGCTACACCTTC	CASSQDPANYGYTF
TRBV7-8	NA	TRBJ1-6	once	TGTGCCAGCAGATCGATCTCCTATAATTCACCCCTCCACTTT	CASRSISYNSPLHF
TRBV19	NA	TRBJ1-3	NA	TGTGCCAGTAGTACCCGCACCCTGAGCTCTGGAAACACCATATATTTT	CASSTRTLSSGNTIYF
TRBV15	NA	TRBJ1-1	NA	TGTGCCACCAGACGGGACGGAGAAGGCACTGAAGCTTTCTTT	CATRRDGEGTEAFF
TRBV11-2	TRBD1	TRBJ1-2	once	TGTGCCAGCATCCCCCATTCGGGACAGGGATCTAACTATGGCTACACCTTC	CASIPHSGQGSNYGYTF
TRBV5-1	NA	TRBJ1-3	NA	TGCGCCAGCAGCTTGGCCCAAATGAACTCTGAAAACACCATATATTTT	CASSLAQMNSENTIYF
TRBV5-4	NA	TRBJ1-2	NA	TGTGCCAGCAGCCTACAGGTTAACTATGGCTACACCTTC	CASSLQVNYGYTF
TRBV2	TRBD1	TRBJ1-1	NA	TGTGCCAGCTTCTCCTCCGGGACAGATAACACTGAAGCTTTCTTT	CASFSSGTDNTEAFF
TRBV15	NA	TRBJ2-5	NA	TGTGCCACCAGCCCCGACGAACAGGGAGTGACCCAGTACTTC	CATSPDEQGVTQYF
TRBV27	TRBD1	TRBJ1-5	NA	TGTGCCACCAGACAGGGGAATCAGCCCCAGCATTTT	CATRQGNQPQHF
TRBV10-3	TRBD1	TRBJ2-7	once	TGTGCCATCAGTGAGTCCCTCACAGGGGGGCGTTCCTACGAGCAGTACTTC	CAISESLTGGRSYEQYF
TRBV5-4	TRBD2	TRBJ2-5	NA	TGTGCCAGCAGCTTGAGAGCGGGGAGAAACCAAGAGACCCAGTACTTC	CASSLRAGRNQETQYF
TRBV19	NA	TRBJ1-1	NA	TGTGCCGTCGGGGGGAGACTGAACACTGAAGCTTTCTTT	CAVGGRLNTEAFF
TRBV6-5	NA	TRBJ2-5	NA	TGTGCCAGCTGGCTAGTCGGTGAGACCCAGTACTTC	CASWLVGETQYF
TRBV6-5	TRBD1	TRBJ1-1	NA	TGTGCCAGCACCCAGGGGGCTGAAGCTTTCTTT	CASTQGAEAFF
TRBV27	NA	TRBJ1-2	NA	TGTGCCAGCAGCCGAGGGGGGCAGGGCTACACCTTC	CASSRGGQGYTF
TRBV19	TRBD1	TRBJ2-7	once	TGTGCCAGTAGTACCCGGGACAGGGCTGGGGAGCAGTACTTC	CASSTRDRAGEQYF
TRBV5-1	TRBD1	TRBJ2-1	NA	TGCGCCAGCAGCAACTCGGGACAGGGGGACAATGAGCAGTTCTTC	CASSNSGQGDNEQFF
TRBV2	NA	TRBJ2-3	NA	TGTGCCAGCAGTGAAAGGCCTACAGATACGCAGTATTTT	CASSERPTDTQYF
TRBV30	NA	TRBJ1-2	NA	TGTGCCTGGAGATCCCGGGATGGCTACACCTTC	CAWRSRDGYTF
TRBV6-5	NA	TRBJ1-1	NA	TGTGCCAGCAATGCGGAATCTCCGAACACTGAAGCTTTCTTT	CASNAESPNTEAFF